These 7 T cell receptor beta chains were sequenced from one sample in a study of blood T cell repertoires in COVID-19. Sequencing used immunoSEQ multiplex PCR; TCRdb keeps in-frame clones, though not all of them. The sample consists of some 250,000 clones, over 75% of them appearing once. What was sequenced was PBMCs or T cells enriched from blood (not recorded which). The source is a woman between 45 and 60 years old who had recovered from COVID-19.

The chain joins TRBV5-1 to TRBJ2-5; 9 bases are shared with TRBD1. With V trimmed by 4 bases and J by 5 bases, 3 bases remained unmatched. The CDR3 totals 13 residues. The germline gives CDR1 SGHRS, CDR2 YFSETQ. This CDR3 is CASSLGQGETQYF. The CDR3 DNA reads TGCGCCAGCAGCCTCGGACAGGGGGAGACCCAGTACTTC. Supplemented by reference TRBV5-1 and TRBJ2-5, the full variable domain reads KAGVTQTPRYLIKTRGQQVTLSCSPISGHRSVSWYQQTPGQGLQFLFEYFSETQRNKGNFPGRFSGRQFSNSRSEMNVSTLELGDSALYLCASSLGQGETQYFGPGTRLLVL.

V gene TRBV3-1 (or the pseudogene TRBV3-2) combines with J gene TRBJ2-5; 10 bases agree with TRBD2. CDR1 is LGHDT and CDR2 is YNNKEL in the germline V gene (reference sequence). With 1 base clipped from V and 9 bases from J, the junction kept 8 bases outside the gene matches. The CDR3 sequence is 15 residues long. The CDR3 reads CASSQGLAGKGAQYF. DNA of the CDR3: TGTGCCAGCAGCCAAGGACTAGCGGGTAAAGGGGCCCAGTACTTC.

The chain has TRBV3-1 (or the pseudogene TRBV3-2) and TRBJ1-4, with 9 bases fitting TRBD1. The CDR3 extends over 15 amino acids. The ends lost 5 bases at V and 2 bases at J; junction bases unmatched: 3. Germline V gives CDR1 LGHDT, CDR2 YNNKEL (reference sequence). The CDR3 loop reads CASSNGQGTNEKLFF. As DNA, the CDR3 is TGTGCCAGCAGCAATGGACAGGGGACTAATGAAAAACTGTTTTTT.

The rearrangement joins TRBV2 to TRBJ2-1, with 9 nucleotides matching TRBD2. CDR1 and CDR2 (germline): SNHLY, FYNNEI. This CDR3 has 15 amino acids. J gave up 5 bases and V 6 bases, and 8 bases lay outside the gene matches. CDR3 protein: CASRLGLAGNNEQFF. In DNA, the CDR3 is TGTGCCAGCAGACTAGGGCTAGCGGGGAACAATGAGCAGTTCTTC.

Of note for this clone: The sample has other DNA sequences that encode this CDR3 too. The CDR3 reads CASSLNRGEAFF. CDR3 in DNA: TGTGCCAGCAGTTTAAATCGGGGTGAAGCTTTCTTT. The gene calls are TRBV28 and TRBJ1-1; D uncertain. The CDR3 is 12 residues long. Germline CDR1 is MDHEN and CDR2 is SYDVKM. The V gene lost 2 bases and the J gene lost 7 bases, with 8 bases spanning the gap.

V usage is TRBV7-2 and J usage is TRBJ2-1, with D possibly TRBD2 on 6 matching bases. Germline V gene data show CDR1 as SGHTA and CDR2 as FQGNSA. V was cut by 4 bases and J by 8 bases, with 15 bases left in between. There are 14 residues in the CDR3. For the CDR3, the DNA is TGTGCCAGCAGCTATGCCCGCGGGAAGGATGAGCAGTTCTTC. Translating it yields CASSYARGKDEQFF.

The chain uses TRBV4-1 and TRBJ2-7; D possibly corresponds to TRBD1 (6 bases). The V and J ends lost 2 bases and 4 bases respectively, with 12 bases between them. CDR1 MGHRA and CDR2 YSYEKL come from the germline V gene. This CDR3 spans 14 amino acids. The CDR3 loop is CASSQIDRSYEQYF. For the CDR3, the DNA is TGCGCCAGCAGCCAAATCGACAGGTCTTACGAGCAGTACTTC.